The 21 T cell receptor beta chains below all came from one sample that was sequenced in a study of cytomegalovirus exposure and HLA in healthy donors (dated by TCRdb to 2016 to 2017). Libraries were built with the immunoSEQ multiplex PCR assay. For the multiplex PCR, a mixture combining 60 forward primers for TCR Vbeta segments and 13 reverse primers for TCR Jbeta segments was used. Drawn from immuneACCESS, this table holds only the in-frame rearrangements with V and J called that TCRdb kept. Clones are partly lost; checked studies trace under half to an unresolved V gene and leave the rest unexplained. The sample contains 90,000 to 100,000 clones, 55% to 80% of them found a single time. Together, the top ten hold 1.2% of the sample. The material sequenced was PBMCs. The receptors come from a female donor in good health and CMV-seronegative.

The J gene is TRBJ2-2, the V gene TRBV6-1, with 9 bases fitting TRBD1. CDR3 length: 14 residues. Germline values: CDR1 MNHNS, CDR2 SASEGT. J was trimmed by 3 bases and V by 10 bases; bases with no gene match: 6. The CDR3 coding sequence is TGTGCCACCCGCCGGGACAGGGACACCGGGGAGCTGTTTTTT. It codes for CATRRDRDTGELFF.

The gene calls are TRBV27 and TRBJ2-3; TRBD2 matches 8 bases. V gave up 4 bases and J gave up 2 bases; unmatched junction bases: 14. CDR3 length: 18 amino acids. In germline, CDR1 is MNHEY, CDR2 SMNVEV (reference sequence). The CDR3 DNA follows: TGTGCCAGCAGTTACGCCCCCTCGGGGGGGGGCCACACAGATACGCAGTATTTT. This codes for CASSYAPSGGGHTDTQYF.

The genes are TRBV29-1 and TRBJ2-1; TRBD2 agrees at 8 bases. This CDR3 is built from 13 residues. V trimming: 7 bases; J trimming: 7 bases; junction bases outside the gene matches: 9. CDR1 SQVTM and CDR2 ANQGSEA come from the germline V gene. CDR3 amino acids: CSAPAGVGNEQFF. The CDR3 DNA reads TGCAGCGCCCCAGCGGGAGTCGGGAATGAGCAGTTCTTC.

The V gene is TRBV15, the J gene TRBJ1-2; no reliable D call. This CDR3 is built from 15 residues. Per the germline V gene, CDR1 is LNHNV and CDR2 is YYDKDF (reference sequence). The ends were cut back, 3 bases at V and 0 bases at J, with 11 bases in the middle. CDR3: CATSSIQVSNYGYTF. CDR3 DNA sequence: TGTGCCACCAGCAGTATCCAGGTGTCTAACTATGGCTACACCTTC.

The J gene is TRBJ1-5, the V gene TRBV2; D is ambiguous. In germline, CDR1 is SNHLY, CDR2 FYNNEI. This CDR3 region has 14 residues. V dropped 4 bases and J dropped 5 bases, with 12 bases sitting between them. CDR3 region: CASSGAGIYQPQHF. The CDR3 DNA follows: TGTGCCAGCAGTGGTGCGGGGATTTATCAGCCCCAGCATTTT.

In this sample, this clone turned up a few times. The chain is built from TRBV7-9 and TRBJ2-2; D is unclear. V lost 5 bases to trimming and J lost 8 bases, with 12 bases between them. Germline V CDR1 and CDR2: SEHNR, FQNEAQ (reference sequence). The CDR3 length is 13 residues. CDR3: CASSTLWSGELFF. As DNA, the CDR3 is TGTGCCAGCAGCACGCTATGGTCAGGGGAGCTGTTTTTT.

The chain employs TRBV6-1 and TRBJ2-3; no clear D. Germline CDR1 is MNHNS and CDR2 is SASEGT. With 0 bases removed from V and 0 bases from J, the gap between germline ends came to 4 bases. CDR3 size: 14 residues. In nucleotides, the CDR3 is TGTGCCAGCAGTGAAGCGACTAGCACAGATACGCAGTATTTT. This sequence encodes CASSEATSTDTQYF.

This clone was detected a few times. The chain combines TRBV27 with TRBJ2-5; 14 nucleotides match TRBD2. CDR3 length: 16 amino acids. Germline values: CDR1 MNHEY, CDR2 SMNVEV (reference sequence). The V gene end was trimmed by 3 bases and the J gene end by 5 bases; junction bases not matched to a gene: 5. CDR3 region: CASSFGTSGGRETQYF. As DNA, the CDR3 is TGTGCCAGCAGTTTTGGGACTAGCGGGGGTAGGGAGACCCAGTACTTC.

This clone showed up just a few times. V usage is TRBV6-1 and J usage is TRBJ1-1; the D is unclear. V was shortened by 2 bases and J by 1 base, with 5 bases between the two germline ends. This CDR3 contains 13 residues. Germline CDR1 is MNHNS and CDR2 is SASEGT. The DNA for the CDR3 is TGTGCCAGCAGTGAACGGGAGAACACTGAAGCTTTCTTT. This encodes CASSERENTEAFF.

CDR3 nucleotides: TGCAGCGTTGCCCCCAGGGGAAGCGGCACTGAAGCTTTCTTT. Protein: CSVAPRGSGTEAFF. This rearrangement joins TRBV29-1 to TRBJ1-1, with D possibly matching TRBD1 (6 bases). The CDR3 extends over 14 amino acids. The V gene lost 4 bases and the J gene lost 4 bases, with 16 bases spanning the gap. Germline V gene lookup returns CDR1 SQVTM and CDR2 ANQGSEA.

This clone showed up just once. The chain carries TRBV5-4 and TRBJ2-2, with D tentatively TRBD2 (6 bases). Germline lookup yields CDR1 SGHNT and CDR2 YYREEE (reference sequence). The CDR3 runs to 16 residues. V was clipped by 4 bases and J by 1 base, with 14 bases between them. Written as DNA, the CDR3 is TGTGCCAGCAGCATGGGGGGACTGGGGAACACCGGGGAGCTGTTTTTT. Protein sequence: CASSMGGLGNTGELFF.

This clone was detected once. The V gene is TRBV2, the J gene TRBJ1-2, with a tentative D call TRBD1 (5 bases). In germline, CDR1 is SNHLY, CDR2 FYNNEI. V was cut by 7 bases and J by 12 bases, with 15 bases left in between. This CDR3 is built from 11 residues. CDR3: CASTEGQGNTF. The CDR3 DNA reads TGTGCCAGCACCGAAGGCCAGGGCAACACCTTC. Supplemented by reference TRBV2 and TRBJ1-2, the full variable domain reads EPEVTQTPSHQVTQMGQEVILRCVPISNHLYFYWYRQILGQKVEFLVSFYNNEISEKSEIFDDQFSVERPDGSNFTLKIRSTKLEDSAMYFCASTEGQGNTFGSGTRLTVV.

This clone has just a few counts. This chain joins TRBV6-5 and TRBJ1-5; no firm D call. Trimming left V 0 bases short and J 5 bases short, with 5 bases between. This CDR3 is built from 13 residues. The germline CDR1 and CDR2 sequences are MNHEY and SVGAGI. CDR3 DNA sequence: TGTGCCAGCAGTTACTCTCGGGATCAGCCCCAGCATTTT. As protein: CASSYSRDQPQHF.

V is TRBV28 and J is TRBJ2-2; tentative D call: TRBD2 (5 bases). The germline CDR1 and CDR2 sequences are MDHEN and SYDVKM. The CDR3 is 16 residues long. V was trimmed by 7 bases and J by 4 bases, leaving 19 bases between them. The CDR3 DNA sequence: TGTGCCAGCACCCCCTCAATTGGCGCGGGCACCGGGGAGCTGTTTTTT. Translated, it gives CASTPSIGAGTGELFF.

The chain joins TRBV5-1 to TRBJ2-7; 8 bases are shared with TRBD2. V was pared by 5 bases and J by 4 bases, with 8 bases of the junction left unmatched. CDR1 is SGHRS, CDR2 YFSETQ, per germline. The CDR3 covers 14 residues. CDR3 sequence (DNA): TGCGCCAGCAGTACAACGGCGGGAGGTTACGAGCAGTACTTC. This sequence encodes CASSTTAGGYEQYF.

The chain couples TRBV28 to TRBJ1-2; no definite D call. This CDR3 is built from 11 residues. Germline V lookup: CDR1 MDHEN, CDR2 SYDVKM. V was cut by 6 bases and J by 4 bases, with 6 bases left in between. In DNA form, the CDR3 reads TGTGCCAGCAGGGCGGGCTATGGCTACACCTTC. Translating gives CASRAGYGYTF.

The chain recombines TRBV4-1 with TRBJ1-2; no firm D call. The ends were cut back, 0 bases at V and 2 bases at J, with 7 bases in the middle. Germline CDR1 reads MGHRA; CDR2 reads YSYEKL. The CDR3 length is 14 residues. CDR3 nucleotides: TGCGCCAGCAGCCAAGAAGCCACCAACTATGGCTACACCTTC. Amino acids: CASSQEATNYGYTF.

This chain uses TRBV10-3 with TRBJ1-1, with a weak D call TRBD1 (6 bases). V lost 4 bases, J lost 5 bases, and 11 bases lay in between. Germline CDR1 reads ENHRY; CDR2 reads SYGVKD. The CDR3 covers 13 residues. Here the CDR3 reads CAISGRGGTEAFF. The CDR3 nucleotides read TGTGCCATCAGTGGGAGGGGGGGGACTGAAGCTTTCTTT.

V and J are TRBV5-6 and TRBJ2-7, with D possibly TRBD2 on 5 matching bases. CDR3 length: 16 residues. V lost 1 base, J lost 6 bases, and 20 bases lay in between. Per germline, CDR1 SGHDT and CDR2 YYEEEE. The CDR3 nucleotides read TGTGCCAGCAGCTTGTTCCCGGGAAGTTGGCCTTTCGAGCAGTACTTC. Its protein product is CASSLFPGSWPFEQYF.

The chain couples TRBV29-1 to TRBJ2-5, with TRBD1 matching 8 bases. The last part of the DNA fits TRBJ2-7 better; the J call may be wrong. Looked up from germline, CDR1 is SQVTM and CDR2 is ANQGSEA. This CDR3 is 13 amino acids long. The CDR3 bases are TGCAGCGTTTTCACAGGGGGGTCCTACGAGCAGTACTTC. It yields the protein CSVFTGGSYEQYF.

V gene TRBV2 combines with J gene TRBJ2-3; D remains unclear. Trimming pared 6 bases from V and 14 bases from J, leaving 12 bases between. The CDR3 sequence is 10 residues long. Germline lookup yields CDR1 SNHLY and CDR2 FYNNEI. CDR3 sequence (DNA): TGTGCCAGCAGAAGCACAACGGGGTATTTT. Translating it yields CASRSTTGYF.